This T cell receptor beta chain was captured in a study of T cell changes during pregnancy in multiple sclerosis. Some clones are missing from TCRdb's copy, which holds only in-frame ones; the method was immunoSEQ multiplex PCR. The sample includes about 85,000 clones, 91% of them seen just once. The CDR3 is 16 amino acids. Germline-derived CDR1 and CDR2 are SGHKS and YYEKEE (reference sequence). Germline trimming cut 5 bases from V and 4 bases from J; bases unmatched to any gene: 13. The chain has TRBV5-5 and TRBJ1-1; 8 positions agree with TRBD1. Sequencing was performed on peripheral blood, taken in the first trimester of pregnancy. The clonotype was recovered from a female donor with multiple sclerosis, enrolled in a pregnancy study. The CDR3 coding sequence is TGTGCCAGCAGTTCAACCAGGGGGCGGTGGATCACTGAAGCTTTCTTT. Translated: CASSSTRGRWITEAFF.